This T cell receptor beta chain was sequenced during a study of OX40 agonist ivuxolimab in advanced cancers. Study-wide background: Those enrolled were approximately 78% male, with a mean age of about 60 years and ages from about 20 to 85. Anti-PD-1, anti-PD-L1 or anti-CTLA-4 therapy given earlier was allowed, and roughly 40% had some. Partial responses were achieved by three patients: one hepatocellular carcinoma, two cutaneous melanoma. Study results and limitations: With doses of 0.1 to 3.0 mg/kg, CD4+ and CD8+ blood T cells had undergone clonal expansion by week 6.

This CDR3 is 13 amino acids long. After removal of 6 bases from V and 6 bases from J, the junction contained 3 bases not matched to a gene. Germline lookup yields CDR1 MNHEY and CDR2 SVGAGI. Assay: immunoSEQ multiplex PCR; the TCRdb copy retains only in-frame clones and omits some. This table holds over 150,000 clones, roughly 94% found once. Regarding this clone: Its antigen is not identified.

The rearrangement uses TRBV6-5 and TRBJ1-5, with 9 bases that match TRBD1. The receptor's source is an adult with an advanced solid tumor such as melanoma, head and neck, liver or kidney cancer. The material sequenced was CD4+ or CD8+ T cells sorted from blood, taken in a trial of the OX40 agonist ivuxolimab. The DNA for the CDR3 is TGTGCCAGCAGGGGGACAGGGACTCAGCCCCAGCATTTT. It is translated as CASRGTGTQPQHF.